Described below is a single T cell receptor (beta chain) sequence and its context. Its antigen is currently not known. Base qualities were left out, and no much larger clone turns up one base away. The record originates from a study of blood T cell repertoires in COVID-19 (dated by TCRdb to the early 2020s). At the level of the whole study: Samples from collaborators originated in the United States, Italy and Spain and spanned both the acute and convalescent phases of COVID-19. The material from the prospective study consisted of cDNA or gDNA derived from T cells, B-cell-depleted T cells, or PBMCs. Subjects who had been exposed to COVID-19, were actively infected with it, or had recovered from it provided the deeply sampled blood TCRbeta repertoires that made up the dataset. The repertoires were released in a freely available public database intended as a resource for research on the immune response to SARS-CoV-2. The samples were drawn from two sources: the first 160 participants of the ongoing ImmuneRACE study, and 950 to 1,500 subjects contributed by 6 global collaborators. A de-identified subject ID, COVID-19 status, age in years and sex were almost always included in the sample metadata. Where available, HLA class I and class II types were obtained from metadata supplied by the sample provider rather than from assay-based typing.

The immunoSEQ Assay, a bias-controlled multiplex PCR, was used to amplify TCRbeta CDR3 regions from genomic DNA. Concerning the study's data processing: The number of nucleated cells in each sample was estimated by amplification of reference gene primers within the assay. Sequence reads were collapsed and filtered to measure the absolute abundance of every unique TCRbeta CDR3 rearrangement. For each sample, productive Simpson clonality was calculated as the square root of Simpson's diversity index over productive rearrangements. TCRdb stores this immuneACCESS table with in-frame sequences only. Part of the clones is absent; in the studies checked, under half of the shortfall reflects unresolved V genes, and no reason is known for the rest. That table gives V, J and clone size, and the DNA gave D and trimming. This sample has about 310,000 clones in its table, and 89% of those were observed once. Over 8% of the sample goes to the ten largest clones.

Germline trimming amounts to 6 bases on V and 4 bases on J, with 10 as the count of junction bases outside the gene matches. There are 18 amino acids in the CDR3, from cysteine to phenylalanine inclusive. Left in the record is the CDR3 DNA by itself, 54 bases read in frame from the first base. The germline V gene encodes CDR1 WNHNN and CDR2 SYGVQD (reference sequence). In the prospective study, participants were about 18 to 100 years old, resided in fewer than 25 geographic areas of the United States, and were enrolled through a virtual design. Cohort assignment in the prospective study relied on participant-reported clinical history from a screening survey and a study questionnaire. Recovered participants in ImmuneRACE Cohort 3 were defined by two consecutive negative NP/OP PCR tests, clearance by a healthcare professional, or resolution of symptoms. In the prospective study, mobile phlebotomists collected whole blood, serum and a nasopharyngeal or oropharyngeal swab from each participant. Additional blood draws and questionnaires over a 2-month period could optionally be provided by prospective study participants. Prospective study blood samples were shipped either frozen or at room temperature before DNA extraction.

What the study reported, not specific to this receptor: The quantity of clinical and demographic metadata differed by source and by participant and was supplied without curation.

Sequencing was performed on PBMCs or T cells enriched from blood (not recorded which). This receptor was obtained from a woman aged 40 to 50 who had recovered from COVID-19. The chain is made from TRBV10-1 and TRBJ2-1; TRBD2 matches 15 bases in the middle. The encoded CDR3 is CASSLGLAGGPYYNEQFF. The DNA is TGCGCCAGCAGCTTGGGACTAGCGGGGGGCCCCTATTACAATGAGCAGTTCTTC.